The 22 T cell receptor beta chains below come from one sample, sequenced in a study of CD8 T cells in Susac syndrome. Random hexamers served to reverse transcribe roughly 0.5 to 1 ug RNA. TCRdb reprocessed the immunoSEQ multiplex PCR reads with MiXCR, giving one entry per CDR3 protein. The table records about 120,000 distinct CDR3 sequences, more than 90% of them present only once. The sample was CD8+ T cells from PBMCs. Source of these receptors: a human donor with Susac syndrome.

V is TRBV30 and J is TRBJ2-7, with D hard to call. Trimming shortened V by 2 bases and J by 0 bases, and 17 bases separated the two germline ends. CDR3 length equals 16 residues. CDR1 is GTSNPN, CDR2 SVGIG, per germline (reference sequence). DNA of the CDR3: TGTGCCTGGAGTCTACCAGGCGGCTTTTTCTCCTACGAGCAGTACTTC. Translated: CAWSLPGGFFSYEQYF.

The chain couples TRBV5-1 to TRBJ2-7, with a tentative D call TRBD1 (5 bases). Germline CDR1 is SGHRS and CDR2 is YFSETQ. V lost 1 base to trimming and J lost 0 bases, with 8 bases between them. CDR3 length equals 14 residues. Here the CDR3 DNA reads TGCGCCAGCAGCTTGCCGACAGACTCCTACGAGCAGTACTTC. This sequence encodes CASSLPTDSYEQYF.

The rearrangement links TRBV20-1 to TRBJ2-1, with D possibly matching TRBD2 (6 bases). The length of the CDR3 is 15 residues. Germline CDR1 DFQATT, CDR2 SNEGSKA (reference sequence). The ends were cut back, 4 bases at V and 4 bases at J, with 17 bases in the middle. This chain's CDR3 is CSATGGTVLYNEQFF. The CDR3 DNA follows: TGCAGTGCTACTGGCGGGACGGTCCTTTACAATGAGCAGTTCTTC.

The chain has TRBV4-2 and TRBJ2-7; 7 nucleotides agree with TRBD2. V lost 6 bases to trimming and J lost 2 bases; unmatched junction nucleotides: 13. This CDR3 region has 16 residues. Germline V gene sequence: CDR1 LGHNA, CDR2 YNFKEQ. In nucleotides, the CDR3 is TGTGCCAGCAGGACCCAGTCTGCGGGAGCCACCTACGAGCAGTACTTC. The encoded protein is CASRTQSAGATYEQYF.

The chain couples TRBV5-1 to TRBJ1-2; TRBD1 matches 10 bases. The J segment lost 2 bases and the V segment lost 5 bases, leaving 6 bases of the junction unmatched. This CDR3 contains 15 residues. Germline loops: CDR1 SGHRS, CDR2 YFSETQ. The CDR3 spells CASRADRGGNYGYTF. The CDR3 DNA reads TGCGCCAGCAGAGCGGACAGGGGGGGGAACTATGGCTACACCTTC.

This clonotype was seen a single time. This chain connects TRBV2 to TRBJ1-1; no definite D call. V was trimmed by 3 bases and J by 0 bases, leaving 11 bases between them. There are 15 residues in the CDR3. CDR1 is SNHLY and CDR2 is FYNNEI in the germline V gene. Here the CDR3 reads CASSESAAMNTEAFF. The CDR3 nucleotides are TGTGCCAGCAGTGAGTCCGCAGCGATGAACACTGAAGCTTTCTTT.

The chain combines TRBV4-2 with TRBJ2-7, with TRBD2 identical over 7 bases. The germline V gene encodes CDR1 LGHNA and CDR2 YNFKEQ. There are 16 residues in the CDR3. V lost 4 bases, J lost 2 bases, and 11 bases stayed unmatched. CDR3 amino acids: CASSPSLAAAAYEQYF. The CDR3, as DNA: TGTGCCAGCAGCCCCTCCCTAGCGGCCGCCGCCTACGAGCAGTACTTC.

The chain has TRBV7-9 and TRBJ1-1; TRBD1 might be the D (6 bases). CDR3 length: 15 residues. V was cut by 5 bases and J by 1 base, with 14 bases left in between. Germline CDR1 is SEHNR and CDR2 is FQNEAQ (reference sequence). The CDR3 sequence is CASSPSGGANTEAFF. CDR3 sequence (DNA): TGTGCCAGCAGCCCGTCCGGGGGGGCGAACACTGAAGCTTTCTTT.

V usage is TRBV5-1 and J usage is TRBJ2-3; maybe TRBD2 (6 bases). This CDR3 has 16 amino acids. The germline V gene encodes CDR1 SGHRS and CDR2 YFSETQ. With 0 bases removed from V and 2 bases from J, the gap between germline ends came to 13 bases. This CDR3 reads CASSLDPGGTTDTQYF. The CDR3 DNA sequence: TGCGCCAGCAGCTTGGACCCCGGAGGGACCACAGATACGCAGTATTTT.

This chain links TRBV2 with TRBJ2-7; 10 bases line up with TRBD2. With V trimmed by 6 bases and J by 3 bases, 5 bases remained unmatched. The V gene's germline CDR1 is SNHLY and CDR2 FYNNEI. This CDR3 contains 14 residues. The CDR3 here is CASRVLAGGYEQYF. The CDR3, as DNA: TGTGCCAGCAGGGTGTTAGCGGGGGGCTACGAGCAGTACTTC.

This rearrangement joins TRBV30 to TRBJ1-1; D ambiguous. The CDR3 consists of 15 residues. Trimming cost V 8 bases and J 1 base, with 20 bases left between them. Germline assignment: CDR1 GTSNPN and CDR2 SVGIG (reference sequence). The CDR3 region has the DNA TGTGCCATAGAGTACCCGACCGGGGAGAACACTGAAGCTTTCTTT. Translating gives CAIEYPTGENTEAFF.

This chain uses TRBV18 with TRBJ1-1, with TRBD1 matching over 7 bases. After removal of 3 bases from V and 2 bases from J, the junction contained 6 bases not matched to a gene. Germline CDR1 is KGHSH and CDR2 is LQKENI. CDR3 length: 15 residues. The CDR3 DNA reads TGTGCCAGCTCACCGCGACAGGGAACAAACACTGAAGCTTTCTTT. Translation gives CASSPRQGTNTEAFF. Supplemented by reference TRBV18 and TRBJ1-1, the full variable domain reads NAGVMQNPRHLVRRRGQEARLRCSPMKGHSHVYWYRQLPEEGLKFMVYLQKENIIDESGMPKERFSAEFPKEGPSILRIQQVVRGDSAAYFCASSPRQGTNTEAFFGQGTRLTVV.

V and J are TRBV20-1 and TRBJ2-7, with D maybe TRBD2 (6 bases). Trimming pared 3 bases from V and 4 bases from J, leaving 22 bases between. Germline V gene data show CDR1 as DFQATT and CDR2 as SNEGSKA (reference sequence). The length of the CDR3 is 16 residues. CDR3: CSASKSGLDFGYEQYF. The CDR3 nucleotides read TGCAGTGCTAGCAAGAGCGGGCTCGACTTCGGTTACGAGCAGTACTTC.

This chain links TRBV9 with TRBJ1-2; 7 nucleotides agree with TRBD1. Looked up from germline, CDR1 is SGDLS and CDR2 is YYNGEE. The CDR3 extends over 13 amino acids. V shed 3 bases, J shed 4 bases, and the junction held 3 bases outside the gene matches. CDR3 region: CASSAQGGYGYTF. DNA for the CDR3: TGTGCCAGCAGCGCGCAGGGGGGCTATGGCTACACCTTC.

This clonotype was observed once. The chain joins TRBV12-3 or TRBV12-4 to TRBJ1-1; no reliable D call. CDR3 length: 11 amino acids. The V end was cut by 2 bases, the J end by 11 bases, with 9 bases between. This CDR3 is CASSLLGRAFF. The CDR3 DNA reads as TGTGCCAGCAGTTTATTGGGGAGGGCTTTCTTT.

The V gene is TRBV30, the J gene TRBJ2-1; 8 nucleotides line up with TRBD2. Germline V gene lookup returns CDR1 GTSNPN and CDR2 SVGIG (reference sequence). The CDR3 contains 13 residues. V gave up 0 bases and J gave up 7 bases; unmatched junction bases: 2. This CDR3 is CAWSVSGGNEQFF. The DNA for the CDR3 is TGTGCCTGGAGTGTTTCGGGGGGGAATGAGCAGTTCTTC.

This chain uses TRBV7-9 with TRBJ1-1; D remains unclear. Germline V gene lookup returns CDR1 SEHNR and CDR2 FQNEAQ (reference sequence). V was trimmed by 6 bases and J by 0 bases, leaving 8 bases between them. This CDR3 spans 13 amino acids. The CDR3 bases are TGTGCCAGCAGGCAGAGTTTGAACACTGAAGCTTTCTTT. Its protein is CASRQSLNTEAFF.

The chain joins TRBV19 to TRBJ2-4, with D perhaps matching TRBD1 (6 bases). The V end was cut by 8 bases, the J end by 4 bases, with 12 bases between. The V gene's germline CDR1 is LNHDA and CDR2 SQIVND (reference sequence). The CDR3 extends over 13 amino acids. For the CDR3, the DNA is TGTGCCAGTCGGATAACAGGGAAAAACATTCAGTACTTC. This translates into CASRITGKNIQYF.

The CDR3 spells CASSQANRLAEQYF. In nucleotides, the CDR3 is TGCGCCAGCAGCCAAGCGAACCGGCTAGCCGAGCAGTACTTC. V usage is TRBV4-1 and J usage is TRBJ2-7; possibly TRBD2 for D (5 bases). CDR1 is MGHRA, CDR2 YSYEKL, per germline. Trimming removed 1 base from V and 6 bases from J, with 13 bases in between. The CDR3 is made up of 14 amino acids.

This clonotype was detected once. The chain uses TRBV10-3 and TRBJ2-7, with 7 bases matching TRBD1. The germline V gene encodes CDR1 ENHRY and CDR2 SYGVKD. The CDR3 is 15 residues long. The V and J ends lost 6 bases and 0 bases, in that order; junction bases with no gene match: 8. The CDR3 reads CAISRWDRSSYEQYF. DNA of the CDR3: TGTGCCATCAGCCGGTGGGACAGAAGCTCCTACGAGCAGTACTTC.

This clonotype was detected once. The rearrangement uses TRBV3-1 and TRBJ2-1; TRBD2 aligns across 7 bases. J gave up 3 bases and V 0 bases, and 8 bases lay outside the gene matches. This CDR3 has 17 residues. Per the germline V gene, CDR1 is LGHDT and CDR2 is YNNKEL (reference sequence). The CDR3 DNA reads TGTGCCAGCAGCCAAGAATCCCCAGCGGGATTCTACAATGAGCAGTTCTTC. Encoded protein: CASSQESPAGFYNEQFF.

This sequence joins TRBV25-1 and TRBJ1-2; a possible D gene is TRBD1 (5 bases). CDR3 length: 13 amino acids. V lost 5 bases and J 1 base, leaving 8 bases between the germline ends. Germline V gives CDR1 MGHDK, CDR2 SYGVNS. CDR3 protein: CASSWGGNYGYTF. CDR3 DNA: TGTGCCAGCAGTTGGGGGGGTAACTATGGCTACACCTTC.